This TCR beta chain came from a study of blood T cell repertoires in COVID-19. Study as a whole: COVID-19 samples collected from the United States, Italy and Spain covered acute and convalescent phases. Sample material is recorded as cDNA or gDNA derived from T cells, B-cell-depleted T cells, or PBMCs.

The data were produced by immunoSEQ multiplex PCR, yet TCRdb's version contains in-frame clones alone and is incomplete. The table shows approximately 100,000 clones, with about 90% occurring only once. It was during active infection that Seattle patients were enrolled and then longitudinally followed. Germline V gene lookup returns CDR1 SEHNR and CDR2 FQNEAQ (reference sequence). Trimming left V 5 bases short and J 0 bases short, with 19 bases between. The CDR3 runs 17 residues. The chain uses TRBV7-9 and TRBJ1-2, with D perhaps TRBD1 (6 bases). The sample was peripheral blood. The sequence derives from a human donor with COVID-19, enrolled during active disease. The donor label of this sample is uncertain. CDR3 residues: CASSGRTDELANYGYTF. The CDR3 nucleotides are TGTGCCAGCAGCGGAAGGACAGACGAGTTAGCTAACTATGGCTACACCTTC.